The 2 T cell receptor beta chains below all came from one sample that was sequenced in a study of T cell responses to AZD1222 COVID-19 vaccine. Repertoires were generated with immunoSEQ multiplex PCR, while TCRdb's copy carries only in-frame clones and drops some. The sample lists some 97,000 clones; roughly 91% were seen once. The specimen was peripheral blood, collected on day 0 of AZD1222 vaccination. Receptors were obtained from an adult in good health.

V usage is TRBV10-1 and J usage is TRBJ1-1, with D hard to call. Between the trimmed V and J ends, which lost 0 bases and 5 bases, there was a span of 16 bases. This CDR3 has 16 amino acids. Looked up from germline, CDR1 is WNHNN and CDR2 is SYGVQD (reference sequence). This CDR3 reads CASSESNKGFGTEAFF. CDR3 bases: TGCGCCAGCAGTGAGTCGAATAAGGGATTCGGAACTGAAGCTTTCTTT.

J is TRBJ2-7 and V is TRBV7-2; D is perhaps TRBD1 or TRBD2 (5 bases each). CDR3 length: 15 amino acids. Per the germline V gene, CDR1 is SGHTA and CDR2 is FQGNSA. The V end lost 2 bases, the J end lost 3 bases, and 14 bases lay between the germline ends. CDR3 loop: CASSLMGTVVYEQYF. CDR3 in DNA: TGTGCCAGCAGCTTAATGGGGACGGTGGTCTACGAGCAGTACTTC.